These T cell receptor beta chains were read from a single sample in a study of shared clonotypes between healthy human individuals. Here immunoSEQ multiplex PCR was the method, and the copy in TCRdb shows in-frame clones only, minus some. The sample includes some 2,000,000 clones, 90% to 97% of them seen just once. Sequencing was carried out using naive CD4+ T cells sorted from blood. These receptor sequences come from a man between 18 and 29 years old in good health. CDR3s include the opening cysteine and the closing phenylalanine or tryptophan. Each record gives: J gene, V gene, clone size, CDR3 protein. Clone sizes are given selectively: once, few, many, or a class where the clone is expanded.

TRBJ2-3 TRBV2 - CASSLRGPQTNTDTQYF
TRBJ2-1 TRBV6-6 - CASSYTGASNNEQFF
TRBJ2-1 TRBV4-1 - CASKPLWQGEQFF
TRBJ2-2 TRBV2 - CASSLREVGHGELFF
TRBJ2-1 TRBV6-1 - CAIFRRGSHNEQFF
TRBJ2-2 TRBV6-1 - CASSVQAGAYTGELFF
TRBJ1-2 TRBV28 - CASSHWDRGYGYTF
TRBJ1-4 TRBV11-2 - CASSSIRNEKLFF
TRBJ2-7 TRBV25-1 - CASSGGTEQYF
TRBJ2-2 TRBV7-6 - CASSLGRAGGTGELFF
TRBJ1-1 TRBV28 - CASSTGASNTEAFF
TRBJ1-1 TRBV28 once CASTNERGRTAFF
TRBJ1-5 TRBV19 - CASGQGALIDQPQHF
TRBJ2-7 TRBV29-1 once CSGGKTYEQYF
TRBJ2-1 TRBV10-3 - CAISGAGGTYNEQFF
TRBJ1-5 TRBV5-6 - CASSLGRGTQPQHF
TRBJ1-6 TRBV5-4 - CASSLSGTGDSPLHF
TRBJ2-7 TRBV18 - CASSPSPGPHF
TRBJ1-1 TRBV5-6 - CASSWGSGRYTEAFF
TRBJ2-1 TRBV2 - CASSDGGASYNEQFF
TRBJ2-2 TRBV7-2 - CASSLLSRLTGELFF
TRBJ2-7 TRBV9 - CASSPRTGNHEQYF
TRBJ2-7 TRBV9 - CASSPGGGGYEQYF
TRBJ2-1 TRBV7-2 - CASSSGGRTAEQFF
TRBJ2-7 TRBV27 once CASSLTGGLLYEQYF
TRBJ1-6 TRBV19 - CASTSYNSPLHF
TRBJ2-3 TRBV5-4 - CASEKRGTDTQYF
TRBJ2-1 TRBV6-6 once CASSYERGYEQFF
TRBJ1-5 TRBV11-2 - CASSSRDSNQPQHF